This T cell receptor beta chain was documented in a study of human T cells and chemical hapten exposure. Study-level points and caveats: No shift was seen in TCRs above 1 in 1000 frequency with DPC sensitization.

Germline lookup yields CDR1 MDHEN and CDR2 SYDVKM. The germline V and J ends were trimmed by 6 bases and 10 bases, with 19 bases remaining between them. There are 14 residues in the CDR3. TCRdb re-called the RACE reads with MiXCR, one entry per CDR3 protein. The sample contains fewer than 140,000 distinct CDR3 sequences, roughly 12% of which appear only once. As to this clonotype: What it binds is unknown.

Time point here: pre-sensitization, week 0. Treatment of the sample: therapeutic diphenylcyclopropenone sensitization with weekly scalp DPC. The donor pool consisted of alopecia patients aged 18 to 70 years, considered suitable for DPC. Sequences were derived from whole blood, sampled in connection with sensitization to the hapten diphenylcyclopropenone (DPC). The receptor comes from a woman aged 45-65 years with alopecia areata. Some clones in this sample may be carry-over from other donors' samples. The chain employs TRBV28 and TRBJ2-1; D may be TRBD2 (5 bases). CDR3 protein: CASSRRRLNIEQFF. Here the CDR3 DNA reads TGTGCCAGCAGCAGGAGGCGGCTGAACATCGAGCAGTTCTTC.